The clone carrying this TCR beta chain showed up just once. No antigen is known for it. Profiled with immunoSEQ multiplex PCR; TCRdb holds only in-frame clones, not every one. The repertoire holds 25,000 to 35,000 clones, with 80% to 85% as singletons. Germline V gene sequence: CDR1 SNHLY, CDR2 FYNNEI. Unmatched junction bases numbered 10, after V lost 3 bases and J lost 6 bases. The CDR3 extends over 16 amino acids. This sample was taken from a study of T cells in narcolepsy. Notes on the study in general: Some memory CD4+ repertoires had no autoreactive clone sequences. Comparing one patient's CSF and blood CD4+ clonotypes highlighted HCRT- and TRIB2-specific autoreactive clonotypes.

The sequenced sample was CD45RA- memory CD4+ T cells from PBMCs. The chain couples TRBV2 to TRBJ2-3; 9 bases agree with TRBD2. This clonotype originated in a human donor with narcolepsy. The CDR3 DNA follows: TGTGCCAGCAGTGATCCGGGACTAGCTACCAGGGATACGCAGTATTTT. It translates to CASSDPGLATRDTQYF.